The rows below give T cell receptor beta chains drawn from one sample of a study of untreated major depressive disorder. Assay used: immunoSEQ multiplex PCR; TCRdb lists only in-frame clones, some missing. The table records around 20,000 clones, approximately 92% of them present only once. The material sequenced was CD4+ T cells from PBMCs. These TCRs come from a young man in good health. The CDR3 runs from the conserved cysteine through the conserved F or W. The D gene is left open where the match is weak. Expanded clones are given a class, and other clones once, few, many or no size at all.

NA	TRBV7-2	once	TRBJ2-5	TGTGCCAGCAGCTTTCGAGAGACCCAGTACTTC	CASSFRETQYF
NA	TRBV2	NA	TRBJ1-5	TGTGCCAGCAGTGAAGCGGGGGGACTCTCCTTCTCGACCAATCAGCCCCAGCATTTT	CASSEAGGLSFSTNQPQHF
NA	TRBV4-1	few	TRBJ1-3	TGCGCCAGCAGCCAAAATTTCGGGGGGACTGGAAACACCATATATTTT	CASSQNFGGTGNTIYF
NA	TRBV2	NA	TRBJ2-3	TGTGCCAGCGGTAGACAGTCCACAGATACGCAGTATTTT	CASGRQSTDTQYF
NA	TRBV7-9	NA	TRBJ2-5	TGTGCCAGCAGCTCCCACAGGCAAGAGACCCAGTACTTC	CASSSHRQETQYF
NA	TRBV5-4	NA	TRBJ1-4	TGTGCCAGCAGCTTAGACAGCCCGAATGAAAAACTGTTTTTT	CASSLDSPNEKLFF
NA	TRBV7-3	NA	TRBJ1-1	TGTGCCAGCAGCACGGGGGTTGACACTGAAGCTTTCTTT	CASSTGVDTEAFF
NA	TRBV2	NA	TRBJ2-6	TGTGCCAGCAGTGCGCGGACGGTCTCAAGCTCTGGGGCCAACGTCCTGACTTTC	CASSARTVSSSGANVLTF
NA	TRBV20-1	NA	TRBJ2-7	TGCAGTGCCGGAGTATCCGAGCAGTACTTC	CSAGVSEQYF
NA	TRBV20-1	NA	TRBJ1-1	TGCAGTGCGCGAGGGAACACTGAAGCTTTCTTT	CSARGNTEAFF
TRBD1	TRBV6-6	NA	TRBJ1-5	TGTGCCAGCAGTTCCCGGGACAGGGAGCAGCCCCAGCATTTT	CASSSRDREQPQHF
NA	TRBV4-2	NA	TRBJ2-5	TGTGCCAGCAGCCAACGGGACACCCAGTACTTC	CASSQRDTQYF
TRBD2	TRBV27	NA	TRBJ2-7	TGTGCCAGCAGCCAAAGGGGGGGACTAGCGGCTATTTACGAGCAGTACTTC	CASSQRGGLAAIYEQYF
NA	TRBV7-9	NA	TRBJ1-2	TGTGCCAGCAGCCCCGGGACCTACTATGGCTACACCTTC	CASSPGTYYGYTF
TRBD2	TRBV5-4	NA	TRBJ2-3	TGTGCCAGCAGCCCTAGCGGGAGTAGGACAGATACGCAGTATTTT	CASSPSGSRTDTQYF